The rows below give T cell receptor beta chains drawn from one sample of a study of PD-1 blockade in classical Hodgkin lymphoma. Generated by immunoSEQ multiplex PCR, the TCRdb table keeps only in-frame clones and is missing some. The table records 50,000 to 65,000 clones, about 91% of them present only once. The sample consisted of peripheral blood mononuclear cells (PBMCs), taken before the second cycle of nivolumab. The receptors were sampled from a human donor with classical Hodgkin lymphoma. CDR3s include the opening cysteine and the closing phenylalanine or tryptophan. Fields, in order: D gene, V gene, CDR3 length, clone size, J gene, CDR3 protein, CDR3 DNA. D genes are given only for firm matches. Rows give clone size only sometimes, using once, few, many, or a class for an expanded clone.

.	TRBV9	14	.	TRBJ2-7	CASSVFPTSYEQYF	TGTGCCAGCAGCGTCTTTCCAACCTCCTACGAGCAGTACTTC
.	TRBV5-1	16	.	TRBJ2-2	CASSFAVTLNTGELFF	TGCGCCAGCAGCTTCGCGGTCACGTTAAACACCGGGGAGCTGTTTTTT
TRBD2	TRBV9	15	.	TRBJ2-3	CASSTRLAGSDTQYF	TGTGCCAGCAGCACCCGGCTAGCGGGGTCAGATACGCAGTATTTT
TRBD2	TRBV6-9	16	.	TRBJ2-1	CASSMRTSGGADEQFF	TGTGCCAGCAGTATGCGGACTAGCGGGGGGGCAGATGAGCAGTTCTTC
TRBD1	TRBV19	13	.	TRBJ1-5	CASRRDRGKPQHF	TGTGCCAGTAGAAGAGACAGGGGAAAGCCCCAGCATTTT
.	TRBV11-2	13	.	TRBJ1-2	CASGTLRNYGYTF	TGTGCCAGTGGGACCCTCCGAAACTATGGCTACACCTTC
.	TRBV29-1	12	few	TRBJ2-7	CSALVTRGEQYF	TGCAGCGCCCTAGTGACTAGAGGGGAGCAGTACTTC
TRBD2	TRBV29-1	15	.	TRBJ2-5	CSVEDGRAGLGAQYF	TGCAGCGTTGAAGATGGGAGGGCCGGGCTAGGGGCCCAGTACTTC
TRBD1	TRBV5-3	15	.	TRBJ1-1	CARRTRGRVNTEAFF	TGTGCCAGAAGGACCAGGGGGCGGGTGAACACTGAAGCTTTCTTT
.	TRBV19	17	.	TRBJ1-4	CASSHVGPSATNEKLFF	TGTGCCAGTAGCCACGTGGGCCCATCGGCGACTAATGAAAAACTGTTTTTT
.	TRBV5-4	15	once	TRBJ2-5	CASSLELASGETQYF	TGTGCCAGCAGCTTGGAACTAGCATCAGGGGAGACCCAGTACTTC
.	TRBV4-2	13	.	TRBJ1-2	CASSQDWTEGYTF	TGTGCCAGCAGCCAAGATTGGACAGAGGGCTACACCTTC
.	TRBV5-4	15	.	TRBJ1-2	CASSLILRGENGYTF	TGTGCCAGCAGCTTGATCCTCAGGGGAGAGAATGGCTACACCTTC
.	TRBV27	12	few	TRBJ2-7	CASTGLNYEQYF	TGTGCCAGCACAGGGTTAAACTACGAGCAGTACTTC
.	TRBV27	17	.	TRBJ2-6	CASSLRTMSAGANVLTF	TGTGCCAGCAGTTTAAGGACAATGAGCGCTGGGGCCAACGTCCTGACTTTC
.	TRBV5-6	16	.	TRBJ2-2	CASSLSFGSETGELFF	TGTGCCAGCAGCTTGAGCTTCGGCTCGGAAACCGGGGAGCTGTTTTTT
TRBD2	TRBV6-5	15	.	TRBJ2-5	CASSYGAGVLETQYF	TGTGCCAGCAGTTACGGAGCGGGGGTCCTTGAGACCCAGTACTTC
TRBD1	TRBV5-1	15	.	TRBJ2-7	CASSLQGTGSDEQYF	TGCGCCAGCAGCCTACAAGGGACAGGGTCGGACGAGCAGTACTTC
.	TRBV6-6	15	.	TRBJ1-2	CASSYKTGFNYGYTF	TGTGCCAGCAGTTACAAGACAGGTTTTAACTATGGCTACACCTTC